This TCR beta chain was obtained from a study of sequential checkpoint blockade in melanoma. The wider study: Patients were randomized 1:1 to nivolumab-then-ipilimumab or ipilimumab-then-nivolumab first-line. Maintenance nivolumab came after either treatment sequence.

The method was immunoSEQ multiplex PCR; TCRdb's version includes in-frame clones alone and lacks a portion of them. This table holds 35,000 to 40,000 clones, 88% found once. The treatment is: randomized to nivolumab then ipilimumab (arm A) or the reverse (arm B). Sorted cells were live CD3+CD8+, lacking CD19 and CD56, from PBMCs. The CDR3 has 15 amino acids. With 2 bases removed from V and 4 bases from J, the gap between germline ends came to 14 bases. In germline, CDR1 is MNHNS, CDR2 SASEGT. The chain recombines TRBV6-1 with TRBJ1-2; possible D gene TRBD1, 5 bases. Sequencing used CD8+ T cells sorted from blood (inferred from file names), obtained from a patient given nivolumab and ipilimumab in sequence. This sequence originates from a human donor with melanoma. CDR3 nucleotide sequence: TGTGCCAGCAGTGAACGACAGTACGATAGCTATGGCTACACCTTC. This translates into CASSERQYDSYGYTF.